This T cell receptor beta chain originates from a study of OX40 agonist ivuxolimab in advanced cancers. As for the study in general: With ivuxolimab, an agonistic anti-OX40 (CD134) antibody, patients were treated. Dose-escalation patients were diagnosed with hepatocellular carcinoma, melanoma, renal cell cancer or head and neck cancer.

The timepoints at which blood was sampled were baseline, cycle 4 day 1, and cycle 7 day 1. Clones were sequenced by immunoSEQ multiplex PCR, and TCRdb holds only the in-frame ones, with some missing. The profile shows tens of thousands of clones, 75% to 90% of them singletons. Germline values: CDR1 MNHEY, CDR2 SMNVEV (reference sequence). V was cut by 4 bases and J by 0 bases, with 19 bases left in between. The CDR3 is made up of 18 amino acids. The sequence derives from an adult with an advanced solid tumor such as melanoma, head and neck, liver or kidney cancer. The specimen comprised CD4+ or CD8+ T cells sorted from blood, sampled in a trial of the OX40 agonist ivuxolimab. The V gene is TRBV27, the J gene TRBJ2-1, with D perhaps being TRBD1 or TRBD2 (6 bases each). CDR3 sequence (DNA): TGTGCCAGCAGTTACCCCAGGGGACTGCCGAGCTCCTACAATGAGCAGTTCTTC. This codes for CASSYPRGLPSSYNEQFF.